This entry lists 29 T cell receptor beta chains sequenced from one sample in a study of prognosis after radiotherapy for stage I lung cancer. TCR beta CDR3 was amplified from genomic DNA by two-round multiplex PCR. The first PCR round targeted every TRBV and TRBJ gene with specific primers. Each CDR3 protein is one row after TCRdb ran MiXCR on the multiplex PCR reads. The sample yields roughly 13,000 distinct CDR3 sequences, 50% seen once. The source material was PBMCs, sampled before or after stereotactic body radiation therapy (not recorded which). These receptors originate from a donor aged 50 or older with non-small cell lung cancer.

This clonotype is labeled as medium-sized. V gene TRBV28 combines with J gene TRBJ2-7; D may be TRBD1 or TRBD2 (5 bases each). Germline CDR1 is MDHEN and CDR2 is SYDVKM. The CDR3 extends over 16 amino acids. The V end was cut by 4 bases, the J end by 6 bases, with 22 bases between. The CDR3 loop reads CASSSSFGGAGGEQYF. In DNA, the CDR3 is TGTGCCAGCAGTTCCAGTTTTGGGGGTGCTGGGGGCGAGCAGTACTTC.

In regard to this clonotype: An end of the junction differs from the germline gene, which may be a read error. The chain couples TRBV28 to TRBJ2-6; possibly TRBD1 for D (6 bases). This CDR3 contains 17 residues. The germline CDR1 and CDR2 sequences are MDHEN and SYDVKM. The CDR3 here is CASSWGLGPSGSNVLTF. CDR3 nucleotide sequence: TGTGCCAGCAGTTGGGGGCTAGGGCCCTCTGGGTCCAACGTCCTGACTTTC.

This clonotype was recorded once. The chain is built from TRBV28 and TRBJ2-7; no firm D call. CDR1 is MDHEN, CDR2 SYDVKM, per germline. V was pared by 3 bases and J by 0 bases, with 9 bases between. This CDR3 contains 14 residues. Here the CDR3 DNA reads TGTGCCAGCAGTTTGACGCTTCGCTCCTACGAGCAGTACTTC. Protein sequence: CASSLTLRSYEQYF.

In the case of this clonotype: A junction end diverges from the germline sequence, so it may reflect a read error. The rearrangement uses TRBV2 and TRBJ2-1; the match to TRBD2 covers 12 bases. Germline V gene lookup returns CDR1 SNHLY and CDR2 FYNNEI. This CDR3 is 15 amino acids long. DNA of the CDR3: TGTGCCAGCATGACTAGCGGGGGCACACTCAATGATCAGTTCTTC. This gives the protein CASMTSGGTLNDQFF.

This clonotype was observed at least ten times. CDR3 amino acids: CATSGTEASATDTQYF. Written as DNA, the CDR3 is TGTGCCACCAGTGGGACGGAGGCCAGCGCCACAGATACGCAGTATTTT. The rearrangement links TRBV24-1 to TRBJ2-3, with TRBD2 as a possible D gene (5 bases). V was cut by 5 bases and J by 2 bases, with 16 bases left in between. This CDR3 has 16 residues. Germline CDR1 KGHDR, CDR2 SFDVKD.

On this clonotype itself: Because it lacks the conserved phenylalanine or tryptophan at the end, this CDR3 is likely a read error. The V and J genes are TRBV12-3 or TRBV12-4 and TRBJ1-2; a weak D match, TRBD1 (6 bases). V lost 7 bases to trimming and J lost 10 bases, with 16 bases between them. The CDR3 is made up of 12 amino acids. The CDR3 protein is CASIDRFHVYTL. The CDR3 nucleotides read TGTGCCAGCATAGACAGGTTCCATGTCTACACCCTC.

The chain is built from TRBV12-3 or TRBV12-4 and TRBJ1-2, with D tentatively TRBD1 (5 bases). The ends were cut back, 5 bases at V and 4 bases at J, with 8 bases in the middle. CDR3 length equals 12 residues. The CDR3: CASSRDLYGYTF. For the CDR3, the DNA is TGTGCCAGCAGTCGGGACCTCTATGGCTACACCTTC.

The gene calls are TRBV5-6 and TRBJ2-5, with no clear D. Trimming left V 4 bases short and J 1 base short, with 14 bases between. The germline V gene has CDR1 SGHDT and CDR2 YYEEEE. The CDR3 has 15 amino acids. The CDR3 spells CASSLSVPVQETQYF. The CDR3 bases are TGTGCCAGCAGCCTGTCCGTACCCGTCCAAGAGACCCAGTACTTC.

This clonotype has a count of ten or more. The chain couples TRBV5-1 to TRBJ2-1; TRBD1 might be the D (6 bases). Trimming left V 4 bases short and J 8 bases short, with 19 bases between. The CDR3 is made up of 15 amino acids. Germline CDR1 reads SGHRS; CDR2 reads YFSETQ. CDR3 bases: TGCGCCAGCAGCGATCAAGGGGGTAGGGTCGATGAGCAGTTCTTC. It is translated as CASSDQGGRVDEQFF.

This clonotype qualifies as medium-sized. The V gene is TRBV6-1, the J gene TRBJ2-2, with 7 bases fitting TRBD1. The V and J ends lost 7 bases and 4 bases, in that order; junction bases with no gene match: 9. The germline gives CDR1 MNHNS, CDR2 SASEGT. The CDR3 spans 15 residues. The CDR3, as DNA: TGTGCCAGCAATACCGGGACAGCTATCACCGGGGAGCTGTTTTTT. Translated, it gives CASNTGTAITGELFF.

V and J are TRBV20-1 and TRBJ1-2; D is possibly TRBD1 (5 bases). Trimming took off 0 bases at V and 4 bases at J, with 15 bases between the two ends. The CDR3 contains 15 residues. Germline-derived CDR1 and CDR2 are DFQATT and SNEGSKA (reference sequence). The CDR3 spells CSARDRGSAVYGYTF. Here the CDR3 DNA reads TGCAGTGCTAGAGATCGGGGCAGTGCGGTCTATGGCTACACCTTC.

As to this clonotype: The junction does not match germline at one end; this may be a read error. The chain combines TRBV6-5 with TRBJ2-5; D is perhaps TRBD1 or TRBD2 (5 bases each). The germline V gene has CDR1 MNHEY and CDR2 SVGAGI. The CDR3 runs to 16 residues. The CDR3 DNA reads TGTGCCAGCAGTTCTCCTTCGGGATGGACACAAGAGAACCAGTACTTC. It encodes CASSSPSGWTQENQYF.

This chain connects TRBV6-5 to TRBJ2-1; 9 bases are a match to TRBD2. The CDR3 spans 15 residues. The J segment lost 5 bases and the V segment lost 2 bases, leaving 4 bases of the junction unmatched. Germline CDR1 is MNHEY and CDR2 is SVGAGI. For the CDR3, the DNA is TGTGCCAGCAGTTACAAGGGACTAGCTAACAATGAGCAGTTCTTC. Translating gives CASSYKGLANNEQFF.

This clonotype was seen just once. This chain uses TRBV6-1 with TRBJ1-3; D ambiguous. Trimming cost V 8 bases and J 4 bases, with 9 bases left between them. From germline, CDR1 is MNHNS and CDR2 SASEGT. This CDR3 spans 12 amino acids. CDR3 region: CASGVSGNTIYF. DNA of the CDR3: TGTGCCAGCGGTGTGAGCGGAAACACCATATATTTT.

The V gene is TRBV15, the J gene TRBJ2-3; D is unclear. Germline V gene data show CDR1 as LNHNV and CDR2 as YYDKDF (reference sequence). V was shortened by 1 base and J by 4 bases, with 3 bases between the two germline ends. CDR3 length: 12 residues. Here the CDR3 DNA reads TGTGCCACCAGCAGAGGCGCAGATACGCAGTATTTT. This encodes CATSRGADTQYF. Using reference TRBV15 and TRBJ2-3 for the parts outside the CDR3, the full variable domain is DAMVIQNPRYQVTQFGKPVTLSCSQTLNHNVMYWYQQKSSQAPKLLFHYYDKDFNNEADTPDNFQSRRPNTSFCFLDIRSPGLGDTAMYLCATSRGADTQYFGPGTRLTVL.

By sample fraction, this clonotype is medium-sized (0.01 to 0.1%). V is TRBV5-1 and J is TRBJ1-6, with TRBD1 as a possible D gene (6 bases). Between the trimmed V and J ends, which lost 6 bases and 6 bases, there was a span of 13 bases. Germline V gene lookup returns CDR1 SGHRS and CDR2 YFSETQ. This CDR3 spans 14 amino acids. CDR3 sequence reads: CASTRGQSNSPLHF. DNA of the CDR3: TGCGCCAGCACACGCGGACAGTCTAATTCACCCCTCCACTTT.

This clonotype was recorded many times. CDR3 amino acids: CSARRGDGAKNIQYF. For the CDR3, the DNA is TGCAGTGCTAGAAGGGGGGACGGAGCCAAAAACATTCAGTACTTC. The chain uses TRBV20-1 and TRBJ2-4; D is possibly TRBD1 or TRBD2 (6 bases each). From germline, CDR1 is DFQATT and CDR2 SNEGSKA (reference sequence). V lost 2 bases and J lost 0, with 11 bases in between. The CDR3 has 15 residues.

This clonotype has just a few counts. A much larger clone is a single base away; this may be a read error. J is TRBJ1-2 and V is TRBV5-6; D uncertain. The germline V gene encodes CDR1 SGHDT and CDR2 YYEEEE. The length of the CDR3 is 14 residues. The CDR3 sequence is CASGLAAGMGGYTF. Here the CDR3 DNA reads TGTGCCAGCGGCTTGGCCGCGGGGATGGGTGGCTACACCTTC.

The V call is TRBV13, the J call TRBJ1-6; no clear D. Germline assignment: CDR1 PRHDT and CDR2 FYEKMQ (reference sequence). With 2 bases removed from V and 7 bases from J, the gap between germline ends came to 3 bases. The CDR3 runs 12 residues. The CDR3 DNA is TGTGCCAGCAGCTTACCCAATTCACCCCTCCACTTT. This codes for CASSLPNSPLHF.

The chain links TRBV24-1 to TRBJ2-3, with D possibly being TRBD1 or TRBD2 (6 bases each). This CDR3 region has 15 residues. V lost 11 bases to trimming and J lost 6 bases, with 23 bases between them. Germline CDR1 KGHDR, CDR2 SFDVKD. CDR3 sequence reads: CASRSSSWGADTQYF. CDR3 nucleotide sequence: TGTGCCAGCCGCTCTTCTAGCTGGGGGGCCGATACGCAGTATTTT.

This clonotype was observed at least ten times. The chain links TRBV5-1 to TRBJ1-5, with D possibly TRBD1 on 5 matching bases. The CDR3 is made up of 16 amino acids. CDR1 SGHRS and CDR2 YFSETQ come from the germline V gene. Trimming removed 4 bases from V and 0 bases from J, with 14 bases in between. The CDR3 DNA reads as TGCGCCAGCAGCCGGGACGGGCCTTATAGCAATCAGCCCCAGCATTTT. Residues: CASSRDGPYSNQPQHF.

To note about this clonotype: One end of the junction varies from germline; a read error may be responsible. CDR3 in DNA: TGCGCTAGCAGCTTGGACGGCAAGGGCTATGCCTTC. Protein sequence: CASSLDGKGYAF. The chain carries TRBV5-1 and TRBJ1-2; D gene uncertain. This CDR3 is built from 12 residues. The V gene's germline CDR1 is SGHRS and CDR2 YFSETQ. Based on the CDR3 plus reference TRBV5-1 and TRBJ1-2, the full variable domain is KAGVTQTPRYLIKTRGQQVTLSCSPISGHRSVSWYQQTPGQGLQFLFEYFSETQRNKGNFPGRFSGRQFSNSRSEMNVSTLELGDSALYLCASSLDGKGYAFGSGTRLTVV.

This chain uses TRBV30 with TRBJ1-2; D gene uncertain. V lost 8 bases and J lost 0, with 13 bases in between. CDR1 GTSNPN and CDR2 SVGIG come from the germline V gene (reference sequence). The CDR3 has 13 amino acids. CDR3 amino acids: CAGPGETNYGYTF. The CDR3 coding sequence is TGTGCCGGCCCCGGCGAAACTAACTATGGCTACACCTTC.

This clonotype occurred many times. The CDR3 region is CASSAQGRNTEAFF. The CDR3 DNA follows: TGTGCCAGCAGTGCACAGGGGCGGAACACTGAAGCTTTCTTT. The J gene is TRBJ1-1, the V gene TRBV7-8; the match to TRBD1 covers 7 bases. Germline V lookup: CDR1 SGHVS, CDR2 FQNEAQ. CDR3 length: 14 amino acids. The trim removed 6 bases at V and 1 base at J, leaving 5 bases unmatched.

The chain joins TRBV5-1 to TRBJ2-1; the match to TRBD2 covers 13 bases. V lost 4 bases and J lost 8; bases outside the gene matches: 3. The CDR3 extends over 14 amino acids. In germline, CDR1 is SGHRS, CDR2 YFSETQ. In nucleotides, the CDR3 is TGCGCCAGCAGCCTTGGACTAGCGGGAGATGAGCAGTTCTTC. Translating gives CASSLGLAGDEQFF.

This clonotype counts as medium-sized. The chain carries TRBV7-8 and TRBJ2-7; 10 nucleotides match TRBD2. The CDR3 loop spans 16 amino acids. V shed 5 bases, J shed 2 bases, and the junction held 9 bases outside the gene matches. Germline V gives CDR1 SGHVS, CDR2 FQNEAQ. DNA for the CDR3: TGTGCCAGCAGCGGCCTGGCTAGCGGGGGTACCTACGAGCAGTACTTC. As protein: CASSGLASGGTYEQYF.

In its sample, this clonotype was seen a few times. This likely traces to a read error, being one base from a far larger clone. The chain is built from TRBV7-9 and TRBJ2-7; 7 bases are shared with TRBD2. Trimming removed 5 bases from V and 2 bases from J; junction bases left unmatched: 12. Germline V gene data show CDR1 as SEHNR and CDR2 as FQNEAQ (reference sequence). This CDR3 spans 16 amino acids. The CDR3 spells CASSGLAGGGTYEQYF. CDR3 in DNA: TGTGCCAGCAGCGGCCTGGCTGGCGGGGGTACCTACGAGCAGTACTTC.

This clonotype is medium-sized (0.01 to 0.1%). This chain links TRBV6-5 with TRBJ2-7; D ambiguous. Germline loops: CDR1 MNHEY, CDR2 SVGAGI. The CDR3 extends over 14 amino acids. V was cut by 2 bases and J by 2 bases, with 10 bases left in between. CDR3 region: CASSYQSLAYEQYF. In nucleotides, the CDR3 is TGTGCCAGCAGTTACCAGTCCCTAGCCTACGAGCAGTACTTC.

There are many counts of this clonotype. This chain uses TRBV15 with TRBJ2-1; 8 positions agree with TRBD1. In germline, CDR1 is LNHNV, CDR2 YYDKDF (reference sequence). CDR3 length equals 16 residues. V shed 0 bases and J 12 bases; nucleotides not matched to a gene: 13. The CDR3 sequence: CATSRDLTGARRVQFF. The CDR3 DNA reads TGTGCCACCAGCAGAGATTTGACAGGGGCACGTAGGGTGCAGTTCTTC.